This TCR beta chain is from a study of metastatic and nonmetastatic thyroid tumors. As for the study in general: Comparison of repertoires was carried out across blood and tumor or nodule tissue from malignant and benign thyroid patients.

MiXCR was used by TCRdb to re-call the PCR reads. There are some 60,000 clones in the sample; 25% to 35% occur only once, and less than 20% lies in the top ten. Every patient was untreated before thyroid surgery. The specimen sequenced was blood. This sequence originates from a female donor with papillary thyroid cancer or a benign thyroid nodule (not recorded which). Some clones in this sample may be carry-over from other donors' samples.

The CDR3 region is CASSLDGTSGGNIQYF. CDR3 DNA: TGCGCCAGCAGCTTGGACGGGACTAGCGGGGGGAACATTCAGTACTTC. V is TRBV5-1 and J is TRBJ2-4; TRBD2 matches at 15 bases. The V and J ends lost 0 bases and 7 bases, in that order; junction bases with no gene match: 2. This CDR3 is 16 amino acids long. Germline CDR1 and CDR2: SGHRS and YFSETQ.